These T cell receptor beta chains were read from a single sample in a study of T cell responses to AZD1222 COVID-19 vaccine. This table comes from immunoSEQ multiplex PCR, and its TCRdb copy is limited to in-frame clones, with some not included. This table holds about 120,000 clones, roughly nine tenths found once. The source was peripheral blood, collected on day 0 of AZD1222 vaccination. The origin of the receptors is an adult in good health. CDR3s include the opening cysteine and the closing phenylalanine or tryptophan. The D gene is left open where the match is weak. Clone size is given for some rows only: seen once, a few or many times, or a class if the clone is expanded.

CDR3 DNA: TGTGCCAGCAGCTTAGGGGGAATGGGGGCTACGGCTTTCTTT
CDR3 protein: CASSLGGMGATAFF
J gene: TRBJ1-1
V gene: TRBV7-9
D gene: -
clone size: -

CDR3 DNA: TGTGCCATGGGCACCTTAGGGGGTTCTGAAGAGACCCAGTACTTC
CDR3 protein: CAMGTLGGSEETQYF
J gene: TRBJ2-5
V gene: TRBV7-6
D gene: -
clone size: -

CDR3 DNA: TGTGCCAGCAGTTCCCCGGGGACAGGGGGCCGAGCTTTCTTT
CDR3 protein: CASSSPGTGGRAFF
J gene: TRBJ1-1
V gene: TRBV6-5
D gene: TRBD1
clone size: -

CDR3 DNA: TGTGCCAGCAGCGAGACTAGCGTCAGAGGGGAGCTGTTTTTT
CDR3 protein: CASSETSVRGELFF
J gene: TRBJ2-2
V gene: TRBV7-8
D gene: TRBD2
clone size: -

CDR3 DNA: TGTGCCAGCAGCCTAAGGACAGGGATGGGAACCGGGGAGCTGTTTTTT
CDR3 protein: CASSLRTGMGTGELFF
J gene: TRBJ2-2
V gene: TRBV5-5
D gene: TRBD1
clone size: -

CDR3 DNA: TGTGCCAGCAGCTTAGAACGGAACTATAATTCACCCCTCCACTTT
CDR3 protein: CASSLERNYNSPLHF
J gene: TRBJ1-6
V gene: TRBV7-2
D gene: -
clone size: -

CDR3 DNA: TGTGCCAGCAGCGTAGGGGTTGTGAGCACAGATACGCAGTATTTT
CDR3 protein: CASSVGVVSTDTQYF
J gene: TRBJ2-3
V gene: TRBV9
D gene: -
clone size: -

CDR3 DNA: TGTGCCAGCAGTGACGGGGGATCGCGCGGGCCCCAGCATTTT
CDR3 protein: CASSDGGSRGPQHF
J gene: TRBJ1-5
V gene: TRBV2
D gene: -
clone size: -

CDR3 DNA: TGTGCCAGCAGTGAAGAAGGGATCCGCACTGAAGCTTTCTTT
CDR3 protein: CASSEEGIRTEAFF
J gene: TRBJ1-1
V gene: TRBV2
D gene: -
clone size: few

CDR3 DNA: TGTGCCAGCAGTTACTCGCGACAGACGAACACCGGGGAGCTGTTTTTT
CDR3 protein: CASSYSRQTNTGELFF
J gene: TRBJ2-2
V gene: TRBV6-5
D gene: -
clone size: -

CDR3 DNA: TGTGCCTGGAGTACCTGGAGGGGGATCAATCAGCCCCAGCATTTT
CDR3 protein: CAWSTWRGINQPQHF
J gene: TRBJ1-5
V gene: TRBV30
D gene: -
clone size: many

CDR3 DNA: TGCGCCAGCAGCCCCACCCCCGGGACAGGGGTCTATGGCTACACCTTC
CDR3 protein: CASSPTPGTGVYGYTF
J gene: TRBJ1-2
V gene: TRBV5-1
D gene: TRBD1
clone size: -

CDR3 DNA: TGTGCCAGCAGGGAGACTAGCGGGGGCCGGCAAGAGACCCAGTACTTC
CDR3 protein: CASRETSGGRQETQYF
J gene: TRBJ2-5
V gene: TRBV6-6
D gene: TRBD2
clone size: once

CDR3 DNA: TGTGCCAGCAGTTACTTCGGGTCCCGGCGGGCTGAAGCTTTCTTT
CDR3 protein: CASSYFGSRRAEAFF
J gene: TRBJ1-1
V gene: TRBV6-6
D gene: -
clone size: -

CDR3 DNA: TGCAGCGTTGGTGCAGGGTGGGCCATGAACACTGAAGCTTTCTTT
CDR3 protein: CSVGAGWAMNTEAFF
J gene: TRBJ1-1
V gene: TRBV29-1
D gene: -
clone size: -

CDR3 DNA: TGTGCCAGTAGTATCCCCGCCGGGGGGGAAGGTTATGGCTACACCTTC
CDR3 protein: CASSIPAGGEGYGYTF
J gene: TRBJ1-2
V gene: TRBV19
D gene: -
clone size: -

CDR3 DNA: TGTGCCAGCAGTGAGTCCGGGACTATCAGCGAGCAGTTCTTC
CDR3 protein: CASSESGTISEQFF
J gene: TRBJ2-1
V gene: TRBV6-1
D gene: TRBD2
clone size: -

CDR3 DNA: TGCGCCAGCAGCTTGGTTTCTAGCGGGCCGGGGGAGCTGTTTTTT
CDR3 protein: CASSLVSSGPGELFF
J gene: TRBJ2-2
V gene: TRBV5-1
D gene: TRBD2
clone size: -

CDR3 DNA: TGTGCCAGTAGTATAGCGGCAGGGACCTACAATGAGCAGTTCTTC
CDR3 protein: CASSIAAGTYNEQFF
J gene: TRBJ2-1
V gene: TRBV19
D gene: -
clone size: -

CDR3 DNA: TGTGCCTGGAGTCCGCAGGGGGGAACTAATGAAAAACTGTTTTTT
CDR3 protein: CAWSPQGGTNEKLFF
J gene: TRBJ1-4
V gene: TRBV30
D gene: TRBD1
clone size: -

CDR3 DNA: TGCGCCAGCACCCGGGCGGATGAAGCTTTCTTT
CDR3 protein: CASTRADEAFF
J gene: TRBJ1-1
V gene: TRBV4-1
D gene: -
clone size: -

CDR3 DNA: TGTGCCGGAAGACAGGGCGGGCAGCCCCAGCATTTT
CDR3 protein: CAGRQGGQPQHF
J gene: TRBJ1-5
V gene: TRBV28
D gene: TRBD1
clone size: once

CDR3 DNA: TGTGCCAGCAGCTTAAGTAGGGCTAGCGGGATAGAGACCCAGTACTTC
CDR3 protein: CASSLSRASGIETQYF
J gene: TRBJ2-5
V gene: TRBV7-2
D gene: TRBD2
clone size: -

CDR3 DNA: TGTGCCACCGGGACCGCCGGGGGGGGCAATCAGCCCCAGCATTTT
CDR3 protein: CATGTAGGGNQPQHF
J gene: TRBJ1-5
V gene: TRBV28
D gene: -
clone size: -

CDR3 DNA: TGTGCCACCAGTGATTTTTCACAGAACTATGGCTACACCTTC
CDR3 protein: CATSDFSQNYGYTF
J gene: TRBJ1-2
V gene: TRBV24-1
D gene: -
clone size: -

CDR3 DNA: TGTGCCATCAGCGAACGGACTAGCGGGAGTTCAGATACGCAGTATTTT
CDR3 protein: CAISERTSGSSDTQYF
J gene: TRBJ2-3
V gene: TRBV10-3
D gene: TRBD2
clone size: -

CDR3 DNA: TGTGCCAGCAGTTACTCGGCGACTAGCACAGATACGCAGTATTTT
CDR3 protein: CASSYSATSTDTQYF
J gene: TRBJ2-3
V gene: TRBV6-2/TRBV6-3
D gene: -
clone size: -

CDR3 DNA: TGTGCCAGCAGCTTGCAGGGGGCCACCTACGAGCAGTACTTC
CDR3 protein: CASSLQGATYEQYF
J gene: TRBJ2-7
V gene: TRBV5-4
D gene: TRBD1
clone size: -

CDR3 DNA: TGTGCCAGCAGTTACTCGGAAGGGTTATCTGGGGCCAACGTCCTGACTTTC
CDR3 protein: CASSYSEGLSGANVLTF
J gene: TRBJ2-6
V gene: TRBV6-2/TRBV6-3
D gene: -
clone size: once

CDR3 DNA: TGTGCCATCAGTGAGTACGGGACGGGATATAGCAATCAGCCCCAGCATTTT
CDR3 protein: CAISEYGTGYSNQPQHF
J gene: TRBJ1-5
V gene: TRBV10-3
D gene: -
clone size: -

CDR3 DNA: TGTGCCATCAGTCTAGGTAGGGAGGACAACTACGAGCAGTACTTC
CDR3 protein: CAISLGREDNYEQYF
J gene: TRBJ2-7
V gene: TRBV10-3
D gene: -
clone size: -

CDR3 DNA: TGTGCCAGCAGCGTAGGGCTAGCGGGAGCGGACGGGGAGCTGTTTTTT
CDR3 protein: CASSVGLAGADGELFF
J gene: TRBJ2-2
V gene: TRBV9
D gene: TRBD2
clone size: -

CDR3 DNA: TGTGCCAGTACCCCCCGAGGGGGGGGGAGCGACAATGAGCAGTTCTTC
CDR3 protein: CASTPRGGGSDNEQFF
J gene: TRBJ2-1
V gene: TRBV19
D gene: -
clone size: -

CDR3 DNA: TGTGCCAGCAGCGTAGACGGGGGGCGAAACACCATATATTTT
CDR3 protein: CASSVDGGRNTIYF
J gene: TRBJ1-3
V gene: TRBV9
D gene: -
clone size: -

CDR3 DNA: TGTGCCAGCAGTTACTCATTTCCCAATGAGCAGTTCTTC
CDR3 protein: CASSYSFPNEQFF
J gene: TRBJ2-1
V gene: TRBV6-2/TRBV6-3
D gene: -
clone size: -

CDR3 DNA: TGTGCCAGCAGCTCCAACCCCCAGACAGGGTGGGCTGAAAAACTGTTTTTT
CDR3 protein: CASSSNPQTGWAEKLFF
J gene: TRBJ1-4
V gene: TRBV5-4
D gene: TRBD1
clone size: -

CDR3 DNA: TGTGCCACCAGCAGAGTTTTGGCAGGGAGCATTCAGTACTTC
CDR3 protein: CATSRVLAGSIQYF
J gene: TRBJ2-4
V gene: TRBV15
D gene: -
clone size: -

CDR3 DNA: TGTGCCAGAAGCTTTCTCGAACCTTTTAGCAGCAATGAGCAGTTCTTC
CDR3 protein: CARSFLEPFSSNEQFF
J gene: TRBJ2-1
V gene: TRBV5-3
D gene: -
clone size: -

CDR3 DNA: TGCGCCAGCAGCTGGGCCGGGACTTCAGATACGCAGTATTTT
CDR3 protein: CASSWAGTSDTQYF
J gene: TRBJ2-3
V gene: TRBV5-1
D gene: -
clone size: -

CDR3 DNA: TGTGCCAGCAGCGTGGGCTACGGCACAGATACGCAGTATTTT
CDR3 protein: CASSVGYGTDTQYF
J gene: TRBJ2-3
V gene: TRBV9
D gene: -
clone size: -

CDR3 DNA: TGTGCCAGCAGTTCCTACAGGGCGCTAGAAGGCTACACCTTC
CDR3 protein: CASSSYRALEGYTF
J gene: TRBJ1-2
V gene: TRBV28
D gene: -
clone size: -

CDR3 DNA: TGTGCCAGCAGCCCAGGGAGGACAGGGGCATACGAGCAGTACTTC
CDR3 protein: CASSPGRTGAYEQYF
J gene: TRBJ2-7
V gene: TRBV9
D gene: TRBD1
clone size: once

CDR3 DNA: TGTGCCTGGAGTGTACGGGCCGTCGTCGGGGGGGAGCAGTACTTC
CDR3 protein: CAWSVRAVVGGEQYF
J gene: TRBJ2-7
V gene: TRBV30
D gene: TRBD2
clone size: -

CDR3 DNA: TGTGCCAGCAGCTCTGGGACAAAAGAGACCCAGTACTTC
CDR3 protein: CASSSGTKETQYF
J gene: TRBJ2-5
V gene: TRBV7-8
D gene: -
clone size: -

CDR3 DNA: TGTGCCAGCAGCGCCGACATCTCTGCCGGGGAAGCTTTCTTT
CDR3 protein: CASSADISAGEAFF
J gene: TRBJ1-1
V gene: TRBV7-9
D gene: -
clone size: -

CDR3 DNA: TGTGCCAGTAGTATCACAGACTACGGTGGCTACACCTTC
CDR3 protein: CASSITDYGGYTF
J gene: TRBJ1-2
V gene: TRBV19
D gene: -
clone size: once

CDR3 DNA: TGTGCCAGCAGCTCCCCCCCATCGCGGCCTTCACGTGCAGATACGCAGTATTTT
CDR3 protein: CASSSPPSRPSRADTQYF
J gene: TRBJ2-3
V gene: TRBV7-2
D gene: -
clone size: -

CDR3 DNA: TGTGCCAGCAGCTTAAATTGGGGGGCTAGGACTGAAGCTTTCTTT
CDR3 protein: CASSLNWGARTEAFF
J gene: TRBJ1-1
V gene: TRBV7-2
D gene: -
clone size: -

CDR3 DNA: TGTGCCAGGTTTAGTACCTCCCCCACAGGGGCCTACGAGCAGTACTTC
CDR3 protein: CARFSTSPTGAYEQYF
J gene: TRBJ2-7
V gene: TRBV19
D gene: TRBD1
clone size: -

CDR3 DNA: TGTGCCAGCAGCTTAGCGGCTAGCGGGGGGACCCAGTACTTC
CDR3 protein: CASSLAASGGTQYF
J gene: TRBJ2-5
V gene: TRBV7-2
D gene: TRBD2
clone size: -

CDR3 DNA: TGTGCCAGTACCCTTGCACCGCCCCCTTTCTTT
CDR3 protein: CASTLAPPPFF
J gene: TRBJ1-1
V gene: TRBV19
D gene: -
clone size: -

CDR3 DNA: TGTGCCAGCAGCCGCCTGGGACAGGGGAACACCGGGGAGCTGTTTTTT
CDR3 protein: CASSRLGQGNTGELFF
J gene: TRBJ2-2
V gene: TRBV14
D gene: TRBD1
clone size: -

CDR3 DNA: TGCGCCAGCAGCTTTGGACAGGGCTGGGAGCAGCCCCAGCATTTT
CDR3 protein: CASSFGQGWEQPQHF
J gene: TRBJ1-5
V gene: TRBV4-1
D gene: TRBD1
clone size: -

CDR3 DNA: TGTGCCAGCAGCCAAGCGTCCGGACAGGGCTCAACTGGGGCCAACGTCCTGACTTTC
CDR3 protein: CASSQASGQGSTGANVLTF
J gene: TRBJ2-6
V gene: TRBV4-2
D gene: TRBD1
clone size: -

CDR3 DNA: TGTGCCAGCAGCTCCATGGGCGGGGGGCACTACGAGCAGTACTTC
CDR3 protein: CASSSMGGGHYEQYF
J gene: TRBJ2-7
V gene: TRBV7-2
D gene: TRBD2
clone size: -